This TCR beta chain was captured by sequencing in a study of circulating and synovial CD4+ cells in juvenile arthritis. This table comes from immunoSEQ multiplex PCR, and its TCRdb copy is limited to in-frame clones, with some not included. Here the sample spans about 35,000 clones, 90% to 95% being singletons. V lost 0 bases to trimming and J lost 3 bases; unmatched junction nucleotides: 4. The CDR3 spans 14 residues. Germline V gene lookup returns CDR1 GTSNPN and CDR2 SVGIG (reference sequence). The sample was CD4+ T cells from blood. The receptor comes from a human donor with juvenile idiopathic arthritis. The chain links TRBV30 to TRBJ2-7; 8 bases are a match to TRBD1. The CDR3 region is CAWSVTGGIYEQYF. The CDR3, as DNA: TGTGCCTGGAGTGTCACAGGGGGGATCTACGAGCAGTACTTC.